These 28 T cell receptor beta chains were sequenced from one sample in a study of T cell responses to AZD1222 COVID-19 vaccine. Sequencing was performed with immunoSEQ multiplex PCR; in TCRdb, only in-frame clones are kept and a portion is missing. Among fewer than 150,000 clones listed, roughly 88% were seen once. Material: peripheral blood, obtained on day 0 of AZD1222 vaccination. The receptors originated from an adult in good health.

The rearrangement links TRBV6-1 to TRBJ1-4; D unresolved. The CDR3 consists of 20 residues. Germline V CDR1 and CDR2: MNHNS, SASEGT. V was trimmed by 0 bases and J by 2 bases, leaving 22 bases between them. In DNA form, the CDR3 reads TGTGCCAGCAGTGAAGCGCGAGCAGGCGGAGCTTTACGCACTAATGAAAAACTGTTTTTT. Its translation is CASSEARAGGALRTNEKLFF.

This clone appeared many times. The V and J genes are TRBV6-1 and TRBJ2-2; 10 nucleotides match TRBD2. Unmatched junction bases numbered 9, after V lost 4 bases and J lost 4 bases. The CDR3 contains 17 residues. Germline V gives CDR1 MNHNS, CDR2 SASEGT. CDR3 in amino acids: CASSVFGSGGLTGELFF. CDR3 DNA: TGTGCCAGCAGTGTATTCGGTAGCGGGGGGCTCACCGGGGAGCTGTTTTTT.

The CDR3 region is CASRKQGAGETQYF. CDR3 sequence (DNA): TGTGCCAGTAGAAAACAGGGGGCGGGGGAGACCCAGTACTTC. The V and J genes are TRBV19 and TRBJ2-5; 9 bases map to TRBD1. The CDR3 spans 14 residues. Germline CDR1 LNHDA, CDR2 SQIVND (reference sequence). The trim removed 6 bases at V and 5 bases at J, leaving 7 bases unmatched.

The gene calls are TRBV7-8 and TRBJ1-5, with D uncertain. The CDR3 totals 14 residues. Germline V gene data show CDR1 as SGHVS and CDR2 as FQNEAQ. The ends were cut back, 1 base at V and 3 bases at J, with 7 bases in the middle. CDR3 coding DNA: TGTGCCAGCAGCTTAGGCGCCCACAATCAGCCCCAGCATTTT. This translates into CASSLGAHNQPQHF.

The genes are TRBV3-1 (or the pseudogene TRBV3-2) and TRBJ2-7; 16 nucleotides agree with TRBD2. V was clipped by 5 bases and J by 2 bases; unmatched bases: 6. The CDR3 has 17 amino acids. In germline, CDR1 is LGHDT, CDR2 YNNKEL (reference sequence). CDR3 nucleotide sequence: TGTGCCAGCAGCTTGGGGACTAGCGGGGGGGTACCCTACGAGCAGTACTTC. Its protein is CASSLGTSGGVPYEQYF.

This chain links TRBV30 with TRBJ1-4, with D possibly TRBD1 on 6 matching bases. The V and J ends lost 3 bases and 8 bases respectively, with 13 bases between them. This CDR3 contains 13 residues. Germline assignment: CDR1 GTSNPN and CDR2 SVGIG (reference sequence). As DNA, the CDR3 is TGTGCCTGGAGCAAAGGCGGGGGCGAAAAACTGTTTTTT. This sequence encodes CAWSKGGGEKLFF.

The chain couples TRBV24-1 to TRBJ2-1; D gene ambiguous. Germline CDR1 reads KGHDR; CDR2 reads SFDVKD. Between the trimmed V and J ends, which lost 10 bases and 7 bases, there was a span of 19 bases. This CDR3 spans 14 amino acids. This CDR3 is CATANTSPGNEQFF. In nucleotides, the CDR3 is TGTGCCACTGCCAACACAAGCCCCGGGAATGAGCAGTTCTTC.

The chain uses TRBV7-6 and TRBJ2-5, with D unresolved. The CDR3 has 15 amino acids. Germline V gene lookup returns CDR1 SGHVS and CDR2 FNYEAQ. The V and J ends lost 4 bases and 5 bases respectively, with 17 bases between them. CDR3 residues: CASSSPLGPEETQYF. CDR3 DNA: TGTGCCAGCAGCTCTCCCTTGGGCCCCGAGGAGACCCAGTACTTC. Full variable domain (remainder filled in from reference TRBV7-6 and TRBJ2-5): GAGVSQSPRYKVTKRGQDVALRCDPISGHVSLYWYRQALGQGPEFLTYFNYEAQQDKSGLPNDRFSAERPEGSISTLTIQRTEQRDSAMYRCASSSPLGPEETQYFGPGTRLLVL.

The chain recombines TRBV4-3 with TRBJ1-4; D ambiguous. The V and J ends lost 3 bases and 7 bases respectively, with 6 bases between them. Germline lookup yields CDR1 LGHNA and CDR2 YSLEER. The CDR3 loop spans 12 amino acids. Here the CDR3 reads CASSHLGEKLFF. The CDR3 nucleotides read TGCGCCAGCAGCCACCTGGGTGAAAAACTGTTTTTT.

This chain joins TRBV5-1 and TRBJ2-7; TRBD2 aligns across 8 bases. CDR1 is SGHRS and CDR2 is YFSETQ in the germline V gene. V shed 4 bases and J 3 bases; nucleotides not matched to a gene: 6. This CDR3 has 14 residues. The CDR3, as DNA: TGCGCCAGCAGCCGGGAGGGGAACGGCTACGAGCAGTACTTC. Its translation: CASSREGNGYEQYF.

This chain connects TRBV19 to TRBJ2-1; weak D call: TRBD1 (6 bases). In germline, CDR1 is LNHDA, CDR2 SQIVND (reference sequence). V was shortened by 1 base and J by 5 bases, with 15 bases between the two germline ends. The CDR3 covers 16 residues. CDR3 DNA sequence: TGTGCCAGTAGTATAGGGTTCCGGGACAAGCACAATGAGCAGTTCTTC. Translated: CASSIGFRDKHNEQFF.

This clone was found a few times. This rearrangement joins TRBV28 to TRBJ1-1; a possible D gene is TRBD1 (6 bases). The CDR3 covers 14 residues. Germline loops: CDR1 MDHEN, CDR2 SYDVKM. Trimming removed 9 bases at V and 3 bases at J, with 17 bases between. CDR3 sequence reads: CASRRWGADTEAFF. CDR3 sequence (DNA): TGTGCCAGTCGCCGGTGGGGGGCGGACACTGAAGCTTTCTTT.

The CDR3 coding sequence is TGTGCCAGCAGCCCCAGACAGGGGAGCGGCTACACCTTC. It yields the protein CASSPRQGSGYTF. This rearrangement joins TRBV14 to TRBJ1-2; 8 bases are shared with TRBD1. Germline CDR1 SGHDN, CDR2 FVKESK. The CDR3 consists of 13 residues. The V gene end was trimmed by 4 bases and the J gene end by 8 bases; junction bases not matched to a gene: 6.

This chain joins TRBV7-2 and TRBJ1-1; tentative D call: TRBD1 (6 bases). The CDR3 extends over 13 amino acids. Germline V gene sequence: CDR1 SGHTA, CDR2 FQGNSA. Deletions cut 3 bases from V and 5 bases from J, with 10 bases between. CDR3 amino acids: CASSFKGGTEAFF. The CDR3 nucleotides read TGTGCCAGCAGCTTCAAGGGGGGGACTGAAGCTTTCTTT. Supplemented by reference TRBV7-2 and TRBJ1-1, the full variable domain reads GAGVSQSPSNKVTEKGKDVELRCDPISGHTALYWYRQSLGQGLEFLIYFQGNSAPDKSGLPSDRFSAERTGGSVSTLTIQRTQQEDSAVYLCASSFKGGTEAFFGQGTRLTVV.

The rearrangement links TRBV18 to TRBJ1-2; no clear D gene. This CDR3 contains 14 residues. With 3 bases removed from V and 4 bases from J, the gap between germline ends came to 12 bases. Germline V lookup: CDR1 KGHSH, CDR2 LQKENI. The CDR3 coding sequence is TGTGCCAGCTCACCTGGTTGGGGTCTCTATGGCTACACCTTC. This encodes CASSPGWGLYGYTF.

The chain couples TRBV6-6 to TRBJ1-5; D remains ambiguous. V was trimmed by 10 bases and J by 0 bases, leaving 10 bases between them. CDR3 length equals 13 residues. From germline, CDR1 is MNHNY and CDR2 SVGAGI (reference sequence). This CDR3 is CATAFDSNQPQHF. The CDR3 region has the DNA TGTGCCACCGCCTTCGATAGCAATCAGCCCCAGCATTTT.

The gene calls are TRBV7-8 and TRBJ1-6; 10 nucleotides line up with TRBD1. V was pared by 6 bases and J by 5 bases, with 13 bases of the junction left unmatched. The V gene's germline CDR1 is SGHVS and CDR2 FQNEAQ. This CDR3 comprises 18 residues. DNA of the CDR3: TGTGCCAGCAGGACTCCGGGACAGGGGAAGGGAGATAATTCACCCCTCCACTTT. Translated: CASRTPGQGKGDNSPLHF.

This clone was seen a handful of times. This sequence joins TRBV4-1 and TRBJ2-5; TRBD2 aligns across 12 bases. The CDR3 contains 17 residues. The V and J ends lost 4 bases and 3 bases, in that order; junction bases with no gene match: 9. Per germline, CDR1 MGHRA and CDR2 YSYEKL. The CDR3, as DNA: TGCGCCAGCAGCCCTACGACTAGCGGGGGCAGGAAAGAGACCCAGTACTTC. Translation gives CASSPTTSGGRKETQYF.

J is TRBJ2-1 and V is TRBV7-6; TRBD1 agrees at 10 bases. V gave up 5 bases and J gave up 2 bases; unmatched junction bases: 3. CDR1 and CDR2 from the germline V gene are SGHVS and FNYEAQ. This CDR3 comprises 15 residues. As DNA, the CDR3 is TGTGCCAGCAGCACAGGACAGGGGGCCTACAATGAGCAGTTCTTC. It translates to CASSTGQGAYNEQFF.

This chain joins TRBV2 and TRBJ2-7, with 9 bases matching TRBD1. Germline CDR1 SNHLY, CDR2 FYNNEI. Trimming cost V 5 bases and J 6 bases; bases outside gene matches: 11. The CDR3 contains 15 residues. CDR3 loop: CASSQGQGKFGEQYF. The CDR3 DNA reads TGTGCCAGCAGTCAAGGACAGGGGAAGTTTGGCGAGCAGTACTTC.

The chain links TRBV27 to TRBJ1-2, with TRBD1 as a possible D gene (5 bases). Germline V gene lookup returns CDR1 MNHEY and CDR2 SMNVEV (reference sequence). The CDR3 covers 13 residues. V was cut by 6 bases and J by 9 bases, with 17 bases left in between. The DNA of the CDR3 is TGTGCCAGCAGCAAAGGACAAGGCCTGAGCTACACCTTC. As protein: CASSKGQGLSYTF.

The chain has TRBV7-8 and TRBJ2-3; D is undetermined. Trimming took off 2 bases at V and 0 bases at J, with 6 bases between the two ends. Germline assignment: CDR1 SGHVS and CDR2 FQNEAQ. CDR3 length: 14 amino acids. The CDR3 nucleotides are TGTGCCAGCAGCTTATTTCCCAGCACAGATACGCAGTATTTT. Translation gives CASSLFPSTDTQYF. Together with reference TRBV7-8 and TRBJ2-3, the CDR3 gives the full variable domain: GAGVSQSPRYKVAKRGQDVALRCDPISGHVSLFWYQQALGQGPEFLTYFQNEAQLDKSGLPSDRFFAERPEGSVSTLKIQRTQQEDSAVYLCASSLFPSTDTQYFGPGTRLTVL.

This rearrangement joins TRBV27 to TRBJ2-7; D is ambiguous. CDR3 length: 14 amino acids. Trimming pared 3 bases from V and 2 bases from J, leaving 11 bases between. CDR1 is MNHEY, CDR2 SMNVEV, per germline (reference sequence). CDR3 in amino acids: CASSFAGLPYEQYF. The CDR3 DNA sequence: TGTGCCAGCAGTTTTGCCGGGTTGCCCTACGAGCAGTACTTC.

The V call is TRBV5-4, the J call TRBJ2-2, with D possibly being TRBD2 (5 bases). The V gene lost 4 bases and the J gene lost 4 bases, with 14 bases spanning the gap. Germline CDR1 and CDR2: SGHNT and YYREEE (reference sequence). This CDR3 region has 15 residues. The CDR3 region is CASSPWPAGTGELFF. The CDR3 bases are TGTGCCAGCAGCCCCTGGCCCGCGGGCACCGGGGAGCTGTTTTTT.

The V call is TRBV30, the J call TRBJ1-6, with no clear D. The CDR3 length is 14 residues. CDR1 is GTSNPN, CDR2 SVGIG, per germline (reference sequence). V dropped 4 bases and J dropped 9 bases, with 16 bases sitting between them. CDR3 residues: CAWTQDVAGSPLHF. The CDR3 DNA reads TGTGCCTGGACCCAGGACGTCGCTGGTTCACCCCTCCACTTT.

The chain links TRBV5-1 to TRBJ2-5; D is uncertain. Germline CDR1 SGHRS, CDR2 YFSETQ. With 2 bases removed from V and 5 bases from J, the gap between germline ends came to 10 bases. This CDR3 region has 13 residues. The DNA of the CDR3 is TGCGCCAGCAGCTTTCCCGTAGGGGAGACCCAGTACTTC. As protein: CASSFPVGETQYF.

The chain carries TRBV4-2 and TRBJ1-5, with 7 bases that match TRBD1. Germline assignment: CDR1 LGHNA and CDR2 YNFKEQ. Losses at the gene ends were 0 bases for V and 4 bases for J; bases not matched to a gene: 3. The CDR3 sequence is 15 residues long. DNA for the CDR3: TGTGCCAGCAGCCAAGAAGGACAGGTAAATCAGCCCCAGCATTTT. Its protein is CASSQEGQVNQPQHF.

As DNA, the CDR3 is TGTGCCACCAGTGACGTAACAGGGGGGGATACGCAGTATTTT. Protein: CATSDVTGGDTQYF. The V call is TRBV24-1, the J call TRBJ2-3, with 8 bases aligning to TRBD1. Unmatched junction bases numbered 5, after V lost 4 bases and J lost 6 bases. This CDR3 is 14 amino acids long. Germline V gene sequence: CDR1 KGHDR, CDR2 SFDVKD.